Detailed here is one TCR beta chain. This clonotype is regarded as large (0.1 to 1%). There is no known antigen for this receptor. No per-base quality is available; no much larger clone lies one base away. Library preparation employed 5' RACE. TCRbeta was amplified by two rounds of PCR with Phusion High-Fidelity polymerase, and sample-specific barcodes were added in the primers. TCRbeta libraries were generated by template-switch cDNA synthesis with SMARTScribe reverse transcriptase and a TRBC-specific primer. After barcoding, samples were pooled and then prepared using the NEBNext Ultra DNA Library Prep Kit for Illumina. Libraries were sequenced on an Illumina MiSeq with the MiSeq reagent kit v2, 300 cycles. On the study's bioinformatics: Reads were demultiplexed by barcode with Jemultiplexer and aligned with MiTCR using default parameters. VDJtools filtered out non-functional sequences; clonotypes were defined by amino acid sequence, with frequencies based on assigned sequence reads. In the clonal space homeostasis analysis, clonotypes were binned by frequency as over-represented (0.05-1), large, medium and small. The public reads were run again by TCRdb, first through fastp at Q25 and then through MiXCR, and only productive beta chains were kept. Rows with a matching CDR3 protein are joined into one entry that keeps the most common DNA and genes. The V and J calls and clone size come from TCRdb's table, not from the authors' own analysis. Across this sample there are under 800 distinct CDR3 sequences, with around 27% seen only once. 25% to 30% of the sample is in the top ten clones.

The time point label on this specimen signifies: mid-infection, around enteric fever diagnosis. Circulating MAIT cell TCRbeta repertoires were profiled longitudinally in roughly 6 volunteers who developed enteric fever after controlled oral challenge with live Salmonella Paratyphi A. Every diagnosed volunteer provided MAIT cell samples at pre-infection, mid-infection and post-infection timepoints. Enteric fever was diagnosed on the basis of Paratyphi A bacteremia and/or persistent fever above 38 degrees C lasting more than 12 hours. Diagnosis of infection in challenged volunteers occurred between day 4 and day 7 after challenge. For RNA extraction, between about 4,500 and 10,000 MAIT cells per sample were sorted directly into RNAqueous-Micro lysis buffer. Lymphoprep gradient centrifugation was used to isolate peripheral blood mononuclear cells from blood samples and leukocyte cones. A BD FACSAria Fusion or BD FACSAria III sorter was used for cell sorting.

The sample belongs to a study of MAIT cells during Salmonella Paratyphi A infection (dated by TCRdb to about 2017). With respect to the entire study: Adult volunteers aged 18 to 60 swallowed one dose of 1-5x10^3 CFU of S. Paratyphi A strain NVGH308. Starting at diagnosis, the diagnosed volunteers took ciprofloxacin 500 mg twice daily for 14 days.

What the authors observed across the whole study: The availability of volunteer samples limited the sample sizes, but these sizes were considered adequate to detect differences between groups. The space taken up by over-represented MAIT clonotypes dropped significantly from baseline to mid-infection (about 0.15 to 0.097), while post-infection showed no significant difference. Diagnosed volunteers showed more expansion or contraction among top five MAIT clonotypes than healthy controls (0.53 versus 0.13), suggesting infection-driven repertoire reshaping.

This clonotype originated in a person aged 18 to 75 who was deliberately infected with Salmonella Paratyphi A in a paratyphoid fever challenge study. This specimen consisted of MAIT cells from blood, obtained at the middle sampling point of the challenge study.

The DNA sequence is TGTGCCAGCAGTTACCACGGACAGGGAGAAGGGTCCTATGGCTACACCTTC. Translated, this gives CASSYHGQGEGSYGYTF. Recombination connected TRBV6-2 or TRBV6-3 to TRBJ1-2; 8 central bases correspond to TRBD1. According to the germline V gene, CDR1 reads MNHEY and CDR2 reads SVGEGT. From its cysteine to its phenylalanine, the CDR3 spans 17 amino acids. Only CDR3 DNA is held: 51 bases, read in frame from base 1. The V end gives up 2 bases and the J end 4 bases, leaving 12 bases in the junction not matched to a gene.